The sequence of this T cell receptor (beta chain) was determined in a study of T cell responses to AZD1222 COVID-19 vaccine (dated by TCRdb to the early 2020s). Notes on the research overall: AZD1222 recipients given second doses at about 4 weeks or at about 12 weeks were pooled, since spike-specific TCR depth and breadth were not found to differ between the two schedules. TCR sequencing covered roughly 230 trial participants: 200 to 220 given two doses of AZD1222 and 26 given two doses of MenACWY control vaccine. Trial participants were enrolled by age into 18-55, 56-69 and 70-plus year subgroups, with about 150, 27 and 61 TCR-sequenced participants respectively. What the authors observed across the whole study: Conclusions about previously exposed vaccinees are limited, since just 6 or 7 AZD1222 recipients were seropositive for SARS-CoV-2 at baseline. The whole spike protein was spanned by vaccine-associated CD4 TCRs, and dominant responses were seen in regions 160-218 and 743-854. A significant rise in spike-specific TCR breadth and depth was observed after two AZD1222 doses relative to day 0 and relative to MenACWY recipients. Because no day 14 peak-response samples were available, the repertoires could be characterized only after the peak T cell response. Reportedly, close to half of the unique spike-specific TCRs recognized epitopes lying outside the regions that are mutated in the B.1.351 and B.1.1.7 variants. In the small 56-69-year group, the increase in depth fell short of significance, most likely because of low power. Participants were mostly white British and included more females than males, and it was suggested by the authors that clonal diversity may have been underestimated.

The CDR3 regions of human TCRbeta chains were analyzed by immunosequencing. The paper's processing steps were these. Repertoire TCRs were matched against a reference library of SARS-CoV-2-specific TCRs generated with the MIRA antigen-specificity platform. Breadth was defined as the fraction of unique TCRs that were SARS-CoV-2-associated. Depth was defined as the fraction of total T cells that were SARS-CoV-2-associated. Using the MIRA data, each spike-specific TCR was mapped to the spike region that the TCR reacts to and placed in a CD4 or CD8 class. Log10-transformed breadth and depth values were compared by one-way ANOVA with Sidak's multiple comparisons tests. The immuneACCESS repertoire file appears here via TCRdb, limited to in-frame rearrangements. These files lack a portion of the clones; in checked studies, under half of the deficit traces to unresolved V genes, and the cause of the others is not known. That table gives V, J and clone size, and the DNA gave D and trimming. This sample has more than 150,000 clones in its table, and over 80% of those were observed once. The ten most abundant clones make up about 10% of the sample.

The CDR3 runs 14 residues from the cysteine to the phenylalanine. The DNA shown is the 42-base CDR3, in frame from base 1. Cut back by 2 bases and 8 bases, the V and J ends lie 12 bases apart. The germline V gene supplies CDR1 MNHEY and CDR2 SVGEGT. Reading the label with the study, this specimen's time point is: baseline before first vaccination. Vaccinee samples were obtained from the UK trials COV001 and COV002, which included a single-blind randomized controlled phase 2/3 trial of AZD1222 (ChAdOx1 nCoV-19) in healthy adults. For TCRbeta chain sequencing, PBMC samples were collected from trial participants at day 0 and at day 28 after the second dose. This clone showed up just a few times. Its antigen remains unidentified. It has no much larger one-base neighbor in the sample; base qualities were not kept.

This sequence was found in an adult in good health. The material sequenced was peripheral blood, taken on day 0 of AZD1222 vaccination. The chain is assembled from TRBV6-2 or TRBV6-3 and TRBJ1-4; a tentative D call is TRBD1 (6 bases match). DNA sequence: TGTGCCAGCAGTTACCTTGGGACAACGGAAAAACTGTTTTTT. Its protein reads: CASSYLGTTEKLFF.